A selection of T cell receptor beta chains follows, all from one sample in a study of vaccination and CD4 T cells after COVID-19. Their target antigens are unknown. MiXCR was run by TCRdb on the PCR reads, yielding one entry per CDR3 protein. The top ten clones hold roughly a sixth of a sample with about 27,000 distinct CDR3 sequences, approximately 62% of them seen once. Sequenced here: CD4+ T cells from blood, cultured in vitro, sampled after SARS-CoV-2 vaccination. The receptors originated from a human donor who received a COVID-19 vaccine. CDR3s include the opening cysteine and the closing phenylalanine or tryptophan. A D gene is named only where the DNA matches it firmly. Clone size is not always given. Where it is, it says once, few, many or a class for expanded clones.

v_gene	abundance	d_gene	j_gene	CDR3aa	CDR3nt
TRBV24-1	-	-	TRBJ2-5	CAMRLFRAGVYQETQYF	TGCGCCATGCGACTATTCCGGGCAGGGGTCTACCAAGAGACCCAGTACTTC
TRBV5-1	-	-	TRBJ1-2	CASSSTGFYGYTF	TGCGCCAGCAGCTCGACAGGTTTCTATGGCTACACCTTC
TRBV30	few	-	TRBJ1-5	CAWSRQENQPQHF	TGTGCCTGGAGTCGTCAGGAGAATCAGCCCCAGCATTTT
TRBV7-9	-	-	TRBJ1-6	CASSLAFGPQSPLHF	TGTGCCAGCAGCTTAGCTTTCGGACCCCAATCACCCCTCCACTTT
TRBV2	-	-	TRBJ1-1	CASSPNGGNTEAFF	TGTGCCAGCAGTCCGAACGGTGGAAACACTGAAGCTTTCTTT
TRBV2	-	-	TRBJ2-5	CASCLTGETQYF	TGTGCCAGCTGTTTGACCGGGGAGACCCAGTACTTC
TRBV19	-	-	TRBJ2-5	CASSTPGGQETQYF	TGTGCCAGTAGTACCCCCGGGGGCCAAGAGACCCAGTACTTC
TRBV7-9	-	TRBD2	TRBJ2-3	CASSLRTSGGPGDTQYF	TGTGCCAGCAGCTTACGGACTAGCGGGGGGCCTGGAGATACGCAGTATTTT
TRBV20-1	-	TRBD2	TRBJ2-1	CSAPRTSGVIYNEQFF	TGCAGTGCCCCAAGGACTAGCGGGGTCATCTACAATGAGCAGTTCTTC
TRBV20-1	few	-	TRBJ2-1	CSARRMRGGDNEQFF	TGCAGTGCTAGACGCATGAGGGGTGGAGACAATGAGCAGTTCTTC
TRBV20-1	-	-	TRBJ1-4	CSAREIPGPLNEKLFF	TGCAGTGCTAGAGAGATCCCGGGACCGCTAAATGAAAAACTGTTTTTT
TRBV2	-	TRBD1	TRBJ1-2	CASSEQGGGYTF	TGTGCCAGCAGTGAACAGGGGGGTGGCTACACCTTC
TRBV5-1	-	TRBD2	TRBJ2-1	CASSLRSGLAGDEQFF	TGCGCCAGCAGCCTGAGATCTGGTCTAGCGGGGGATGAGCAGTTCTTC
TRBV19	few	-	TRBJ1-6	CATRTAFPDSPLHF	TGTGCCACCCGGACTGCCTTTCCCGATTCACCCCTCCACTTT
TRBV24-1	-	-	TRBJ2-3	CATSGGQKFTDTQYF	TGTGCCACCAGTGGTGGCCAGAAATTCACAGATACGCAGTATTTT
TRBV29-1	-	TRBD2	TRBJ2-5	CSVARTSGGIETQYF	TGCAGCGTTGCTCGGACTAGCGGGGGGATAGAGACCCAGTACTTC
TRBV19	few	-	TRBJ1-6	CASSIEEAYNSPLHF	TGTGCCAGTAGTATTGAGGAAGCCTATAATTCACCCCTCCACTTT
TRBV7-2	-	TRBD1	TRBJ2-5	CASSPQTGGEETQYF	TGTGCCAGCAGCCCACAGACAGGGGGAGAGGAGACCCAGTACTTC
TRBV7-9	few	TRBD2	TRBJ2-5	CASSQGGLAGGRETQYF	TGTGCCAGCAGCCAAGGAGGGCTAGCGGGGGGTCGAGAGACCCAGTACTTC
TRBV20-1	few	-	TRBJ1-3	CSARADGNTIYF	TGCAGTGCTAGAGCCGACGGAAACACCATATATTTT
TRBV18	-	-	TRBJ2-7	CASSLKEGTYEQYF	TGTGCCAGCTCCCTCAAAGAGGGGACCTACGAGCAGTACTTC